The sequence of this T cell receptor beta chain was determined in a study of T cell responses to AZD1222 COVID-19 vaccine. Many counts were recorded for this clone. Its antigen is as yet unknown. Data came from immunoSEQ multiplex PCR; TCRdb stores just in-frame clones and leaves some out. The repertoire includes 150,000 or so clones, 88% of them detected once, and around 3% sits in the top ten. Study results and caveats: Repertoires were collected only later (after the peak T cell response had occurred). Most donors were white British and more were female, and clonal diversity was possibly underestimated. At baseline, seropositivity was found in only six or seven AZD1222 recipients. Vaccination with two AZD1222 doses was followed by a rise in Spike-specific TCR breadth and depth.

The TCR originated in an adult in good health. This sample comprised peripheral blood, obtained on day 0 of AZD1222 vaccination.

The CDR3 DNA is TGTGCCAGCAGCTTAGAGACAGGGACTAATGAAAAACTGTTTTTT. Encoded protein: CASSLETGTNEKLFF. This sequence joins TRBV11-2 and TRBJ1-4; 7 nucleotides agree with TRBD1. Germline values: CDR1 SGHAT, CDR2 FQNNGV. Trimming at V came to 0 bases and at J to 2 bases, leaving 0 bases not matched to a gene. The CDR3 sequence is 15 residues long. Variable domain in full (rest from reference TRBV11-2 and TRBJ1-4): EAGVAQSPRYKIIEKRQSVAFWCNPISGHATLYWYQQILGQGPKLLIQFQNNGVVDDSQLPKDRFSAERLKGVDSTLKIQPAKLEDSAVYLCASSLETGTNEKLFFGSGTQLSVL.